The T cell receptor beta chain described here comes from a study of blood T cell repertoires in COVID-19. Across the whole study: From the United States, Italy and Spain came samples of acute and convalescent COVID-19. Sources were T cells, B-cell-depleted T cells, or PBMCs; the material itself was cDNA or gDNA.

Authors' methods: Amplification of reference gene primers was used by the study to estimate nucleated cell counts. Sequencing was performed with immunoSEQ multiplex PCR; in TCRdb, only in-frame clones are kept and a portion is missing. The V and J calls and clone size come from that table; D and trimming were worked out from the DNA. The table shows around 140,000 clones, with approximately 90% occurring only once. The TCR comes from a man aged 50 to 59 with active or convalescent COVID-19. The material sequenced was peripheral blood.

The DNA of the CDR3 is TGTGCCAGCAGCTTAGAACCAGGGCTCGGGGAGCTGTTTTTT. Translated, it gives CASSLEPGLGELFF. The chain carries TRBV7-2 and TRBJ2-2; tentatively, D is TRBD1 (5 bases). Trimming shortened V by 1 base and J by 7 bases, and 10 bases separated the two germline ends. The CDR3 has 14 residues. Germline CDR1 and CDR2: SGHTA and FQGNSA.